These T cell receptor beta chains were read from a single sample in a study of T cell responses to AZD1222 COVID-19 vaccine. TCRdb's copy holds only in-frame clones and misses some; the assay was immunoSEQ multiplex PCR. The table shows fewer than 130,000 clones, with around 90% occurring only once. Sequencing was performed on peripheral blood, taken 28 days after the second AZD1222 dose. Receptors were obtained from an adult who received the AZD1222 COVID-19 vaccine. Each CDR3 is given with its conserved first and last residue. A D gene is named only where the DNA matches it firmly. The size of a clone is reported for some rows only, either as once, few or many, or as a class for expanded clones.

len	abundance	d_gene	v_gene	j_gene	CDR3nt	CDR3aa
15	.	TRBD1	TRBV6-5	TRBJ2-5	TGTGCCAGCAGTCACCGGGACAGGGGACAAGAGACCCAGTACTTC	CASSHRDRGQETQYF
14	.	TRBD2	TRBV6-6	TRBJ2-1	TGTGCCAGCAGCCTGACTAGCGGCTACAATGAGCAGTTCTTC	CASSLTSGYNEQFF
14	few	.	TRBV18	TRBJ1-1	TGTGCCAGCTCAGTAGGACAGATGAACACTGAAGCTTTCTTT	CASSVGQMNTEAFF
13	.	TRBD2	TRBV2	TRBJ2-3	TGTGCCAGCGGGACTAGCGGGAGTGGTACGCAGTATTTT	CASGTSGSGTQYF
16	few	.	TRBV27	TRBJ2-1	TGTGCCAGCAGTGAAACAGGGCGGGTGTTGAACAATGAGCAGTTCTTC	CASSETGRVLNNEQFF
19	.	.	TRBV28	TRBJ2-7	TGTGCCAGCAGTCTTCACACTTGGGGAGGAGGGCAGAAGAATTACGAGCAGTACTTC	CASSLHTWGGGQKNYEQYF
11	few	.	TRBV20-1	TRBJ1-1	TGCAGTGCACGGGAATTCACTGAAGCTTTCTTT	CSAREFTEAFF
13	.	TRBD1	TRBV10-3	TRBJ1-1	TGTGCCATCAGGGGACAGGTAGACACTGAAGCTTTCTTT	CAIRGQVDTEAFF
17	medium-sized	TRBD1	TRBV24-1	TRBJ2-2	TGTGCCACCAGTGCGCCGACAGGGGGCTTTTCCACCGGGGAGCTGTTTTTT	CATSAPTGGFSTGELFF
18	.	TRBD2	TRBV4-1	TRBJ2-3	TGCGCCAGCAGCCAACCATACGCCGGGACTAGTTTAGGGGATACGCAGTATTTT	CASSQPYAGTSLGDTQYF
12	once	.	TRBV7-9	TRBJ1-1	TGTGCCAGCAGCCTAGTGAACACTGAAGCTTTCTTT	CASSLVNTEAFF
16	.	TRBD1	TRBV19	TRBJ1-6	TGTGCCAGTAGTGCATCCGGGACAGTCGATAATTCACCCCTCCACTTT	CASSASGTVDNSPLHF
16	.	.	TRBV24-1	TRBJ2-1	TGTGCCACCAGTGATTCCCAGGGGATTCCCTACAATGAGCAGTTCTTC	CATSDSQGIPYNEQFF
14	.	.	TRBV28	TRBJ1-2	TGTGCCAGCAGTTTACTTTCAGTTAACTATGGCTACACCTTC	CASSLLSVNYGYTF
13	.	.	TRBV29-1	TRBJ1-5	TGCAGCGTTGTGTGGGACAGCAATCAGCCCCAGCATTTT	CSVVWDSNQPQHF
15	once	TRBD1	TRBV3-1/TRBV3-2	TRBJ2-7	TGTGCCAGCACCCCGACAGGGAGAGCCTCCTACGAGCAGTACTTC	CASTPTGRASYEQYF
15	.	TRBD1	TRBV18	TRBJ1-2	TGTGCCAGCTCACCTCAGACAGGGGTCCCCTATGGCTACACCTTC	CASSPQTGVPYGYTF
16	once	.	TRBV7-2	TRBJ2-3	TGTGCCAGCAGCCCCTTGGGGGGCCGACGCACAGATACGCAGTATTTT	CASSPLGGRRTDTQYF
16	.	.	TRBV27	TRBJ1-5	TGTGCCAGCAGTTTGTACCCCGGGGGCAGCAATCAGCCCCAGCATTTT	CASSLYPGGSNQPQHF
17	.	TRBD2	TRBV4-1	TRBJ2-1	TGCGCCAGCAGCCAGTCGCAGGTTGTTAGCGGGATTGGTGAGCAGTTCTTC	CASSQSQVVSGIGEQFF
12	.	TRBD1	TRBV4-1	TRBJ1-1	TGCGCCAGCAGCGAAGGGACAGGGGAAGCTTTCTTT	CASSEGTGEAFF
16	once	.	TRBV3-1/TRBV3-2	TRBJ2-3	TGTGCCAGCAGCCCGCCCCGGGACACGAGCACAGATACGCAGTATTTT	CASSPPRDTSTDTQYF
15	.	TRBD2	TRBV9	TRBJ2-1	TGTGCCAGCAGCCCTCGGGCTAGCGGGGGTAATGAGCAGTTCTTC	CASSPRASGGNEQFF
14	.	.	TRBV5-1	TRBJ2-5	TGCGCCAGCGGCGGCCTAGCGCCTCAAGAGACCCAGTACTTC	CASGGLAPQETQYF
15	.	.	TRBV10-3	TRBJ1-5	TGTGCCATCAGTGTGGGAGGGGCTGCTAATCAGCCCCAGCATTTT	CAISVGGAANQPQHF
15	.	.	TRBV6-1	TRBJ2-7	TGTGCCAGCAGTGAAGCGGGGGACTCGTACTACGAGCAGTACTTC	CASSEAGDSYYEQYF
15	once	TRBD2	TRBV6-9	TRBJ2-7	TGTGCCAGCAGTTATTCGGGAGGGGTGGGGTACGAGCAGTACTTC	CASSYSGGVGYEQYF
14	once	.	TRBV6-6	TRBJ2-7	TGTGCCAGCAGTTACTCGCAGGACAGCTACGAGCAGTACTTC	CASSYSQDSYEQYF
13	once	.	TRBV19	TRBJ1-5	TGTGCCAGTAGTAGAAAGGTACTTCAGCCCCAGCATTTT	CASSRKVLQPQHF
15	.	TRBD1	TRBV15	TRBJ2-5	TGTGCCACCAGCACCACAGGGGGCTGGGGAGAGACCCAGTACTTC	CATSTTGGWGETQYF
18	few	TRBD1	TRBV16	TRBJ1-5	TGTGCCAGCAGCCACAGCGGTCAGGGGGCGCGAGGCAATCAGCCCCAGCATTTT	CASSHSGQGARGNQPQHF
15	.	.	TRBV7-2	TRBJ1-2	TGTGCCGGACCCGAAAAGGCGGCCACTAACTATGGCTACACCTTC	CAGPEKAATNYGYTF
17	.	TRBD2	TRBV9	TRBJ2-3	TGTGCCAGCAGCGTAGCTACGACTAGCGGGGGGGCAGATACGCAGTATTTT	CASSVATTSGGADTQYF
17	.	.	TRBV15	TRBJ2-1	TGTGCCACCAGCAGAGAGGGTGGGGGGGCCGAAAAAAATGAGCAGTTCTTC	CATSREGGGAEKNEQFF
12	.	.	TRBV5-1	TRBJ2-1	TGCGCCAGCAGCTTGTCTGGGAATGAGCAGTTCTTC	CASSLSGNEQFF
16	.	.	TRBV7-7	TRBJ2-5	TGTGCTAGCAGCTTAGCCCAGGGGTCGGGTAGAGAGACCCAGTACTTC	CASSLAQGSGRETQYF
15	.	TRBD2	TRBV27	TRBJ2-1	TGTGCCAGCAGTAGGGACTACCCATCCTACAATGAGCAGTTCTTC	CASSRDYPSYNEQFF
12	.	.	TRBV12-3/TRBV12-4	TRBJ2-5	TGTGCCAGCAGTTTAGACGGGGAGACCCAGTACTTC	CASSLDGETQYF
16	.	.	TRBV13	TRBJ1-5	TGTGCCAGCAGCTGGCGGGGGGCTGGGGGCAATCAGCCCCAGCATTTT	CASSWRGAGGNQPQHF
14	.	TRBD1	TRBV5-1	TRBJ2-7	TGCGCCAGCAGCGGCAGGGGGATCTCCTACGAGCAGTACTTC	CASSGRGISYEQYF
13	.	.	TRBV27	TRBJ2-1	TGTGCCAGCAGTTTACTGAGCGGGAATGAGCAGTTCTTC	CASSLLSGNEQFF
17	.	.	TRBV3-1/TRBV3-2	TRBJ1-6	TGTGCCAGCAGCCAAGGATCACGGAGCTCCTATAATTCACCCCTCCACTTT	CASSQGSRSSYNSPLHF
14	.	.	TRBV21-1	TRBJ2-7	TGTGCCAGCAGCAGGCGACAGGACCCCTACGAGCAGTACTTC	CASSRRQDPYEQYF
14	.	.	TRBV5-1	TRBJ2-3	TGCGCCAGCAGCTCAGGACAAAGCGCCGATACGCAGTATTTT	CASSSGQSADTQYF
12	.	.	TRBV10-3	TRBJ2-1	TGTGCCATCCAGGGGATCCACAATGAGCAGTTCTTC	CAIQGIHNEQFF
14	.	TRBD1	TRBV11-1	TRBJ2-7	TGTGCCAGCAGCTTAAGACAGGGGGGCTACGAGCAGTACTTC	CASSLRQGGYEQYF
16	few	.	TRBV9	TRBJ1-4	TGTGCCAGCAGCGAGCGGGGGGACTTCGAAGGGGAAAAACTGTTTTTT	CASSERGDFEGEKLFF
19	.	.	TRBV6-1	TRBJ1-4	TGTGCCAGCAGTGATGTTTTTCTGGTGCCGATGACAACTAATGAAAAACTGTTTTTT	CASSDVFLVPMTTNEKLFF
14	once	TRBD1	TRBV19	TRBJ1-2	TGTGCCAGTACTACCGGACAGGGCGACTATGGCTACACCTTC	CASTTGQGDYGYTF